This TCR beta chain was obtained from a study of cytomegalovirus exposure and HLA in healthy donors. Points from the study as a whole: Clusters of TCRs from the first cohort tended to co-occur in the approximately 120 validation repertoires (as a later analysis found). The CMV antigen specificity of a few CMV-associated chains was confirmed through in vitro analysis.

Concerning this clone itself: The antigen is undetermined.

Profiled with immunoSEQ multiplex PCR; TCRdb holds only in-frame clones, not every one. The sample records 150,000 or so clones, less than 90% being singletons. A roughly 120-subject validation cohort, separate from the approximately 610-subject first cohort, supplied the donors. Trimming shortened V by 0 bases and J by 4 bases, and 14 bases separated the two germline ends. The germline V gene encodes CDR1 MNHEY and CDR2 SVGAGI. The CDR3 sequence is 16 residues long. This TCR was recovered from a man between 18 and 29 years old in good health and CMV-seropositive. Sequencing used PBMCs. J is TRBJ2-3 and V is TRBV6-5; the D gene is possibly TRBD1 (6 bases). The CDR3 DNA is TGTGCCAGCAGTTACTCGATGGTCAGGGGTCCAGATACGCAGTATTTT. As protein: CASSYSMVRGPDTQYF.